Below, one T cell receptor (beta chain) is given with its context. This sample was taken from a study of monozygotic twins with inflammatory bowel disease. From the 5' RACE reads, TCRdb lists one entry per CDR3 protein and no DNA. The record lists around 370,000 distinct CDR3 sequences, of which the ten most abundant hold just over 2.5%. CDR3 length: 11 residues. The germline V gene encodes CDR1 SGHTA and CDR2 FQGNSA. The TCR was taken from a human donor with ulcerative colitis or Crohn's disease, or a healthy co-twin of an affected twin (not recorded which). This chain connects TRBV7-2 to TRBJ2-5. Sequencing used blood. Here the CDR3 reads CASSPSGTQYF.